This TCR beta chain was recorded in a study of cytomegalovirus exposure and HLA in healthy donors. Here immunoSEQ multiplex PCR was the method, and the copy in TCRdb shows in-frame clones only, minus some. Here the sample spans about 150,000 clones, 65% to 90% being singletons. V was clipped by 3 bases and J by 0 bases, with 6 bases between them. The length of the CDR3 is 15 residues. CDR1 and CDR2 from the germline V gene are SGHTA and FQGNSA. The sequenced material came from PBMCs. This receptor was identified in a man aged 18 to 30 in good health and CMV-seropositive. The J gene is TRBJ2-6, the V gene TRBV7-2, with D maybe TRBD2 (5 bases). As DNA, the CDR3 is TGTGCCAGCAGCTTTGGAGGCTCTGGGGCCAACGTCCTGACTTTC. This encodes CASSFGGSGANVLTF.